This T cell receptor (beta chain) was identified during a study of identical twins (dated by TCRdb to the mid-2010s). Turning to the overall study: TCR alpha and beta repertoires from monozygotic twins, unrelated adults of various ages and cord blood were deep-sequenced to test whether fetal clonotypes persist. Replicate twin experiments were performed at different times using different library preparation protocols to rule out contamination.

Summary of the overall study and its limitations: In beta out-of-frame sequences, excess twin sharing was weaker, because having fewer shared sequences lowered the signal-to-noise ratio. Abundant cord blood beta clonotypes carried fewer insertions; young adult naive repertoires showed a weaker similar trend, while memory repertoires showed none. Compared with coincidental sharing between unrelated individuals, out-of-frame TCR alpha sequences shared between twins showed an excess of sequences with low generation probability. Zero-insertion analyses could be partly confounded by invariant T cells such as MAIT and iNKT, although diverse VJ usage argued against such confounding for most clonotypes. Because the same donors could not be followed over many years, the conclusions relied on cross-sectional statistical analysis. In monozygotic twins, recombination models systematically underestimated out-of-frame TCR alpha sharing, but the models matched the sharing seen between unrelated individuals.

Every donor in the study was a healthy Caucasian. The twin cohort consisted of three pairs of female monozygotic twins, all aged about 18 to 29 years. CD4+ and CD8+ T cell populations were isolated with positive isolation kits from Invitrogen. Libraries were built with 5' RACE. TCRdb names Illumina HiSeq 2000 as the instrument used. A universal primer binding site was added through template switching, and the final cDNA carried a unique molecular identifier so that TCR cDNA molecules could be counted accurately. Specific primers in the conserved constant-segment region were used to synthesize first-strand cDNA for TCR alpha and beta chains. Each cDNA library was double barcoded, with a SMART-Mk sample barcode plus Illumina barcodes, to control for contamination. Two successive PCR steps introduced TruSeq adapter sequences along with Illumina sample barcodes. TCR alpha and beta cDNA libraries were sequenced on the Illumina HiSeq platform with custom primers. The original methods were these. MiGEC processed the raw reads to extract unique molecular identifiers, while MiXCR was used to determine the CDR3 positions. For each individual, recombination models were inferred using an EM algorithm with the repgenHMM and IGoR tools. Shared clonotype analysis was performed with the tcR package in R, normalizing sharing by the product of cloneset sizes. To study raw recombination free of thymic and clonal selection effects, out-of-frame nonproductive sequences were analyzed. TCRdb cleaned the public reads at Q25 with fastp, built clones with MiXCR and kept in-frame beta chains. All rows with the same CDR3 protein become a single entry with the most common DNA and genes. TCRdb's processing, not the study's, gives the V and J calls here. This sample lists around 530,000 distinct CDR3 sequences; roughly 15% were detected once. The ten largest clones add up to roughly 0.46% of the sample.

The CDR3 goes from the cysteine to the phenylalanine over 14 residues. The kept DNA is CDR3 alone, 42 bases in frame from the first base. CDR1 and CDR2 (MNHNS, SASEGT) derive from the germline V gene. Points on this clonotype: This receptor's antigen is unknown. A much larger clone sits a single nucleotide away, making a read error possible.

This sample also appeared in a second study, on yellow fever vaccine responses in identical twins. As the second study states: According to the authors, the vaccine-induced T cell response in identical twins seemed to be partly convergent and partly specific to each individual. The study precisely tracked vaccine-responding T cell clones in identical twins.

The sequencing sample was made of CD4+ T cells sorted from blood. The rearrangement joined TRBV6-1 to TRBJ2-3; the D gene could be either TRBD1 or TRBD2, each agreeing at 5 bases. The receptor was isolated from a woman aged 18-29 years in good health. The DNA sequence follows: TGTGCCAGCACTAACGGCCCTAGCACAGGTACGCAGTATTTT. Protein translation: CASTNGPSTGTQYF.